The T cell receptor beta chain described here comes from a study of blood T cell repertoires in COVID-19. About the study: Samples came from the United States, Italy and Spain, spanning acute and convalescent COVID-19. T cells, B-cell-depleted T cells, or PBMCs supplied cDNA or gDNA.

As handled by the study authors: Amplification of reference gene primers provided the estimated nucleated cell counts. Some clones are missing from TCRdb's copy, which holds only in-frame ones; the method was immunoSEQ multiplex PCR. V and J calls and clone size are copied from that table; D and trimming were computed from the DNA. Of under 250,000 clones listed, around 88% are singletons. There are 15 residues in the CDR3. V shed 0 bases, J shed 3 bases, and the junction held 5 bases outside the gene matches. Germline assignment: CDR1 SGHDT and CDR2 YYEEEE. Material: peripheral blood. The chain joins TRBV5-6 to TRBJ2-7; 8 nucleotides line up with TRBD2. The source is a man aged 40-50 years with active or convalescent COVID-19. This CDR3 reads CASSLARRGDYEQYF. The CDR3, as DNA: TGTGCCAGCAGCTTGGCACGGCGGGGGGACTACGAGCAGTACTTC.